This TCR beta chain originates from a study of blood T cell repertoires in COVID-19. Study context: Samples representing acute and convalescent COVID-19 were sourced from the United States, Italy and Spain. In each case, the material was cDNA or gDNA derived from T cells, B-cell-depleted T cells, or PBMCs.

With 4 bases clipped from V and 9 bases from J, the junction kept 9 bases outside the gene matches. Germline CDR1 reads MGHRA; CDR2 reads YSYEKL. The length of the CDR3 is 15 residues. This clone was recorded a few times. Original processing methods: By means of reference gene primer amplification, nucleated cell counts were estimated. Only in-frame clones appear in the TCRdb table, and some are missing; sequencing was by immunoSEQ multiplex PCR. V and J calls and clone size are copied from that table; D and trimming were computed from the DNA. Of under 500,000 clones in the sample, 80% to 90% were seen once.

Sequencing was done on a sample of peripheral blood. This clonotype was sampled from a woman aged 25-40 years with acute or convalescent COVID-19. The chain recombines TRBV4-1 with TRBJ1-6; 7 nucleotides match TRBD1. In DNA, the CDR3 is TGCGCCAGCAGCCGGACCGGGACAGTTATTTCACCCCTCCACTTT. This encodes CASSRTGTVISPLHF.